The next 27 T cell receptor beta chains were all read from a single sample in a study of blood T cell repertoires in COVID-19. Clones were read by immunoSEQ multiplex PCR, and TCRdb kept only the in-frame ones, dropping some. The sample holds about 270,000 clones; 82% are singletons and the top ten take under 3.5%. The sequenced material came from peripheral blood. Every receptor here comes from a woman between 18 and 29 years old with acute or convalescent COVID-19.

The chain employs TRBV6-5 and TRBJ2-2, with TRBD2 as a possible D gene (5 bases). The germline V and J ends were trimmed by 0 bases and 4 bases, with 9 bases remaining between them. CDR3 length: 15 amino acids. Germline CDR1 and CDR2: MNHEY and SVGAGI. Here the CDR3 reads CASSYSMAGTGELFF. The DNA for the CDR3 is TGTGCCAGCAGTTACTCGATGGCGGGCACCGGGGAGCTGTTTTTT.

CDR3 sequence: CASSRRQPNTGELFF. The CDR3 bases are TGTGCCAGTAGTAGAAGACAGCCGAACACCGGGGAGCTGTTTTTT. This sequence joins TRBV19 and TRBJ2-2, with D possibly being TRBD1 (5 bases). Looked up from germline, CDR1 is LNHDA and CDR2 is SQIVND (reference sequence). Trimming shortened V by 4 bases and J by 0 bases, and 9 bases separated the two germline ends. There are 15 residues in the CDR3.

V usage is TRBV5-1 and J usage is TRBJ2-7; D is possibly TRBD2 (5 bases). Germline V gene sequence: CDR1 SGHRS, CDR2 YFSETQ. The length of the CDR3 is 15 residues. Between the trimmed V and J ends, which lost 1 base and 3 bases, there was a span of 14 bases. The CDR3 loop reads CASSLFGVRGYEQYF. Written as DNA, the CDR3 is TGCGCCAGCAGCTTGTTTGGGGTTCGGGGCTACGAGCAGTACTTC.

The chain has TRBV18 and TRBJ1-2; D ambiguous. Trimming took off 1 base at V and 2 bases at J, with 17 bases between the two ends. The CDR3 covers 17 residues. The V gene's germline CDR1 is KGHSH and CDR2 LQKENI. For the CDR3, the DNA is TGTGCCAGCTCACCACTACGAGGCGGTCACACAAACTATGGCTACACCTTC. As protein: CASSPLRGGHTNYGYTF.

The chain links TRBV12-3 or TRBV12-4 to TRBJ2-3, with 9 bases that match TRBD1. CDR3 length: 13 residues. Germline trimming cut 10 bases from V and 0 bases from J; bases unmatched to any gene: 2. Here the CDR3 reads CAMGTGSTDTQYF. The CDR3 DNA is TGTGCCATGGGGACAGGGAGCACAGATACGCAGTATTTT.

The chain is built from TRBV11-2 and TRBJ2-1, with 8 bases identical to TRBD2. The ends lost 5 bases at V and 12 bases at J; junction bases unmatched: 6. This CDR3 comprises 12 residues. CDR1 SGHAT and CDR2 FQNNGV come from the germline V gene. CDR3 amino acids: CASSNSGGAQFF. The CDR3 DNA reads as TGTGCCAGCAGCAACAGCGGGGGTGCGCAGTTCTTC.

This clone has more than one count but fewer than ten. The J gene is TRBJ2-2, the V gene TRBV10-1, with D possibly matching TRBD2 (5 bases). Germline CDR1 is WNHNN and CDR2 is SYGVQD (reference sequence). The length of the CDR3 is 14 residues. V lost 6 bases and J lost 3, with 11 bases in between. CDR3 in amino acids: CASRASHDTGELFF. DNA for the CDR3: TGCGCCAGCAGGGCTAGCCATGACACCGGGGAGCTGTTTTTT.

The rearrangement uses TRBV7-8 and TRBJ2-2; D is unclear. CDR1 and CDR2 from the germline V gene are SGHVS and FQNEAQ. There are 15 residues in the CDR3. Trimming pared 1 base from V and 6 bases from J, leaving 12 bases between. CDR3 sequence reads: CASSLGLMESGELFF. DNA for the CDR3: TGTGCCAGCAGCTTAGGTCTAATGGAGTCCGGGGAGCTGTTTTTT.

V gene TRBV9 combines with J gene TRBJ2-1, with a tentative D call TRBD2 (5 bases). The V end lost 4 bases, the J end lost 6 bases, and 14 bases lay between the germline ends. The germline CDR1 and CDR2 sequences are SGDLS and YYNGEE. The CDR3 spans 14 residues. This CDR3 reads CASSPSGTINEQFF. The CDR3 DNA follows: TGTGCCAGCAGCCCCAGCGGTACGATCAATGAGCAGTTCTTC.

This clone has only a few counts. This rearrangement joins TRBV2 to TRBJ1-5; possible D gene TRBD1, 6 bases. Trimming pared 8 bases from V and 5 bases from J, leaving 13 bases between. The CDR3 length is 13 residues. Per the germline V gene, CDR1 is SNHLY and CDR2 is FYNNEI. The CDR3 loop is CASYRDIYQPQHF. The CDR3 bases are TGTGCCAGCTATCGGGACATTTATCAGCCCCAGCATTTT.

V gene TRBV18 combines with J gene TRBJ2-7; TRBD2 aligns across 8 bases. Germline CDR1 KGHSH, CDR2 LQKENI. This CDR3 has 15 amino acids. V lost 3 bases, J lost 0 bases, and 4 bases stayed unmatched. CDR3 region: CASSPLAGNSYEQYF. The CDR3 DNA reads as TGTGCCAGCTCACCCCTAGCGGGCAACTCCTACGAGCAGTACTTC. The variable domain in full, with the rest retrieved from reference TRBV18 and TRBJ2-7, is NAGVMQNPRHLVRRRGQEARLRCSPMKGHSHVYWYRQLPEEGLKFMVYLQKENIIDESGMPKERFSAEFPKEGPSILRIQQVVRGDSAAYFCASSPLAGNSYEQYFGPGTRLTVT.

The chain employs TRBV3-1 (or the pseudogene TRBV3-2) and TRBJ2-7; TRBD2 matches at 7 bases. The trim removed 7 bases at V and 2 bases at J, leaving 17 bases unmatched. The CDR3 consists of 17 residues. The germline gives CDR1 LGHDT, CDR2 YNNKEL (reference sequence). As DNA, the CDR3 is TGTGCCAGCATGGGGGGGGATTCCGGGACCGAGACCTACGAGCAGTACTTC. Translation gives CASMGGDSGTETYEQYF.

The rearrangement uses TRBV21-1 and TRBJ1-5. TRBV21-1 has pseudogene status. The CDR3 is 19 residues long. As DNA, the CDR3 is TGTGCCAGCAGCAAAGGCGAAACCTTCAGGGAGGGTGGCAATCAGCCCCAGCATTTT. Its protein is CASSKGETFREGGNQPQHF.

The table lists this clone with a count of one. The V call is TRBV7-9, the J call TRBJ2-5, with 11 bases matching TRBD2. Germline V gives CDR1 SEHNR, CDR2 FQNEAQ (reference sequence). Germline trimming cut 6 bases from V and 3 bases from J; bases unmatched to any gene: 6. The CDR3 is 15 amino acids. The CDR3 sequence is CASSTGTSGKETQYF. DNA for the CDR3: TGTGCCAGCAGTACGGGGACTAGCGGAAAAGAGACCCAGTACTTC.

This chain links TRBV11-2 with TRBJ1-2, with D possibly matching TRBD1 (5 bases). In germline, CDR1 is SGHAT, CDR2 FQNNGV. Trimming cost V 6 bases and J 7 bases, with 15 bases left between them. The CDR3 length is 13 residues. The CDR3 bases are TGTGCCAGCAGGGCCCCGGGGGAGGGTGGCTACACCTTC. Its translation: CASRAPGEGGYTF.

V is TRBV9 and J is TRBJ2-1, with TRBD1 identical over 7 bases. The CDR3 loop spans 16 amino acids. The V gene end was trimmed by 0 bases and the J gene end by 0 bases; junction bases not matched to a gene: 3. Germline V gene data show CDR1 as SGDLS and CDR2 as YYNGEE. CDR3 DNA sequence: TGTGCCAGCAGCGTAGCTCACAGGGGCTCCTACAATGAGCAGTTCTTC. Translating gives CASSVAHRGSYNEQFF. The full variable domain, its missing parts supplied by reference TRBV9 and TRBJ2-1, is DSGVTQTPKHLITATGQRVTLRCSPRSGDLSVYWYQQSLDQGLQFLIQYYNGEERAKGNILERFSAQQFPDLHSELNLSSLELGDSALYFCASSVAHRGSYNEQFFGPGTRLTVL.

The V call is TRBV12-1, the J call TRBJ2-4; the table names TRBD2, a call not compared with the DNA. TRBV12-1 is reported as a pseudogene. CDR3 size: 17 residues. As DNA, the CDR3 is TGTGCCAGCAGCTTTGATTTACGGCGGGAGTCCAGAAACATTCAGTACTTC. It yields the protein CASSFDLRRESRNIQYF.

This clone has a handful of counts. This chain joins TRBV19 and TRBJ2-2, with a weak D call TRBD2 (5 bases). With 4 bases removed from V and 3 bases from J, the gap between germline ends came to 12 bases. Germline V lookup: CDR1 LNHDA, CDR2 SQIVND (reference sequence). This CDR3 region has 15 residues. The CDR3 sequence: CASSNSAWDTGELFF. Written as DNA, the CDR3 is TGTGCCAGTAGTAATAGCGCATGGGACACCGGGGAGCTGTTTTTT.

The gene calls are TRBV11-2 and TRBJ2-7; D perhaps matches TRBD1 (6 bases). V was trimmed by 3 bases and J by 0 bases, leaving 12 bases between them. The germline V gene encodes CDR1 SGHAT and CDR2 FQNNGV. The CDR3 is made up of 15 amino acids. The CDR3 coding sequence is TGTGCCAGCAGCTTCCGGGACACCACCTCCTACGAGCAGTACTTC. Encoded protein: CASSFRDTTSYEQYF.

This chain uses TRBV7-9 with TRBJ2-7, with TRBD2 matching over 7 bases. Germline-derived CDR1 and CDR2 are SEHNR and FQNEAQ (reference sequence). The CDR3 length is 15 residues. The trim removed 5 bases at V and 2 bases at J, leaving 9 bases unmatched. This CDR3 is CASSVGASGTYEQYF. The DNA for the CDR3 is TGTGCCAGCAGCGTCGGGGCTAGCGGTACCTACGAGCAGTACTTC.

This sequence joins TRBV5-1 and TRBJ2-1; TRBD2 agrees at 13 bases. V dropped 3 bases and J dropped 0; count of bases not matched to a gene: 3. The CDR3 covers 17 residues. CDR1 and CDR2 from the germline V gene are SGHRS and YFSETQ. The CDR3 DNA reads as TGCGCCAGCAGCTATGGACTAGCGGGGGCCTCCTACAATGAGCAGTTCTTC. Translated, it gives CASSYGLAGASYNEQFF. The full variable domain, with the rest looked up from reference TRBV5-1 and TRBJ2-1, is KAGVTQTPRYLIKTRGQQVTLSCSPISGHRSVSWYQQTPGQGLQFLFEYFSETQRNKGNFPGRFSGRQFSNSRSEMNVSTLELGDSALYLCASSYGLAGASYNEQFFGPGTRLTVL.

This clone was counted only a few times. This chain joins TRBV6-5 and TRBJ2-7, with 9 bases lining up with TRBD2. V lost 2 bases, J lost 3 bases, and 5 bases stayed unmatched. Germline lookup yields CDR1 MNHEY and CDR2 SVGAGI. The CDR3 length is 15 residues. The CDR3 sequence is CASSYGLAGLYEQYF. In DNA form, the CDR3 reads TGTGCCAGCAGTTACGGTCTAGCGGGACTCTACGAGCAGTACTTC.

This sequence joins TRBV7-8 and TRBJ1-4; 7 bases align to TRBD1. The CDR3 covers 14 residues. Germline loops: CDR1 SGHVS, CDR2 FQNEAQ. Unmatched junction bases numbered 7, after V lost 6 bases and J lost 6 bases. The CDR3 loop reads CASRLGTEHEKLFF. The CDR3 nucleotides are TGTGCCAGCAGACTAGGGACAGAACATGAAAAACTGTTTTTT.

The rearrangement links TRBV6-2 or TRBV6-3 to TRBJ2-3; TRBD1 matches 11 bases. The V and J ends lost 5 bases and 0 bases, in that order; junction bases with no gene match: 7. The CDR3 is 17 residues long. CDR1 and CDR2 from the germline V gene are MNHEY and SVGEGT. The CDR3: CASSAGQGARSTDTQYF. In DNA, the CDR3 is TGTGCCAGCAGTGCAGGACAGGGGGCGAGAAGCACAGATACGCAGTATTTT.

The chain combines TRBV14 with TRBJ1-3; TRBD1 aligns across 7 bases. The CDR3 spans 15 residues. The trim removed 0 bases at V and 5 bases at J, leaving 4 bases unmatched. Germline CDR1 SGHDN, CDR2 FVKESK. The CDR3 is CASSQEQGRRNTIYF. The CDR3 nucleotides read TGTGCCAGCAGCCAAGAACAGGGGCGAAGAAACACCATATATTTT.

This clone has just one count. The chain carries TRBV9 and TRBJ2-5, with 9 positions matching TRBD1. The trim removed 3 bases at V and 5 bases at J, leaving 11 bases unmatched. The CDR3 is 16 amino acids. Germline CDR1 is SGDLS and CDR2 is YYNGEE. The CDR3 DNA sequence: TGTGCCAGCAGCGCCGACACAGGGGGCGCCTGGGAGACCCAGTACTTC. Translation: CASSADTGGAWETQYF.

V usage is TRBV29-1 and J usage is TRBJ1-1; 8 positions agree with TRBD1. This CDR3 has 13 residues. J was trimmed by 3 bases and V by 6 bases; bases with no gene match: 6. Germline CDR1 SQVTM, CDR2 ANQGSEA. The CDR3 loop reads CSVNPGGYTEAFF. DNA of the CDR3: TGCAGCGTAAACCCAGGGGGCTACACTGAAGCTTTCTTT.